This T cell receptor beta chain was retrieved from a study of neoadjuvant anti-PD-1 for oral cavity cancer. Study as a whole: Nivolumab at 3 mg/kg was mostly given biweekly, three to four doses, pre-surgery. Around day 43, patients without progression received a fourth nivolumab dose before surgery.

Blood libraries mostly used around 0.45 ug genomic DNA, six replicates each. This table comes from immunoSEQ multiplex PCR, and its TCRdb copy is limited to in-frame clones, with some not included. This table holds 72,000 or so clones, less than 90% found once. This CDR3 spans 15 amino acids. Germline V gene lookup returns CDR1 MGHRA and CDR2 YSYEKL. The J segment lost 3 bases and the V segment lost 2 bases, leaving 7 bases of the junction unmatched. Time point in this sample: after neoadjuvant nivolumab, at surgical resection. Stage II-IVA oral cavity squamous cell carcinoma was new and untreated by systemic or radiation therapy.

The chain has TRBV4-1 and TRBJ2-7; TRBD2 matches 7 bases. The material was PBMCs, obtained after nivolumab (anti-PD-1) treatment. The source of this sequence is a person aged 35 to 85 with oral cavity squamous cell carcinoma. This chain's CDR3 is CASSQLGLGIYEQYF. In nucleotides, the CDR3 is TGCGCCAGCAGCCAACTCGGACTAGGGATCTACGAGCAGTACTTC.